Listed here is a single TCR beta chain. Its cognate antigen is unknown. The data were taken from a study of cytomegalovirus exposure and HLA in healthy donors. Study-wide context: Approximately 200 million T cells yielded 100 million or so unique TCR beta sequences in earlier analysis.

The primer mix had 60 Vbeta and 13 Jbeta primers. Produced via immunoSEQ multiplex PCR; TCRdb's table is partial and in-frame only. The table has around 170,000 clones, roughly 87% seen once. Study-level results: Specificity of a few CMV-associated chains for CMV antigens was verified in vitro. One variant, a missense change in DCLRE1C, was linked in a later analysis to TCR beta V- and J-gene trimming.

The clonotype was recovered from a woman in her forties or fifties in good health and CMV-seronegative. The sequenced sample was PBMCs.

The CDR3 here is CSASRDTQYF. The CDR3 DNA is TGCAGTGCATCGCGGGATACGCAGTATTTT. The V gene is TRBV20-1, the J gene TRBJ2-3; D is ambiguous. The CDR3 sequence is 10 residues long. CDR1 and CDR2 (germline): DFQATT, SNEGSKA (reference sequence). V was pared by 6 bases and J by 6 bases, with 7 bases between.